Described below is a single TCR beta chain sequence and its context. This record comes from a study of cytomegalovirus exposure and HLA in healthy donors. Between the trimmed V and J ends, which lost 1 base and 4 bases, there was a span of 10 bases. CDR3 length: 13 amino acids. Germline V lookup: CDR1 SQVTM, CDR2 ANQGSEA. The PCR employed 60 Vbeta primers together with 13 Jbeta primers. Repertoires were generated with immunoSEQ multiplex PCR, while TCRdb's copy carries only in-frame clones and drops some. The table has 100,000 to 150,000 clones, just over 70% seen once. This chain uses TRBV29-1 with TRBJ2-5, with a weak D call TRBD2 (5 bases). Sequencing was carried out using PBMCs. This clonotype originated in an older woman in good health and CMV-seropositive. The CDR3 reads CSVEGTQRETQYF. Written as DNA, the CDR3 is TGCAGCGTTGAAGGGACTCAACGAGAGACCCAGTACTTC.